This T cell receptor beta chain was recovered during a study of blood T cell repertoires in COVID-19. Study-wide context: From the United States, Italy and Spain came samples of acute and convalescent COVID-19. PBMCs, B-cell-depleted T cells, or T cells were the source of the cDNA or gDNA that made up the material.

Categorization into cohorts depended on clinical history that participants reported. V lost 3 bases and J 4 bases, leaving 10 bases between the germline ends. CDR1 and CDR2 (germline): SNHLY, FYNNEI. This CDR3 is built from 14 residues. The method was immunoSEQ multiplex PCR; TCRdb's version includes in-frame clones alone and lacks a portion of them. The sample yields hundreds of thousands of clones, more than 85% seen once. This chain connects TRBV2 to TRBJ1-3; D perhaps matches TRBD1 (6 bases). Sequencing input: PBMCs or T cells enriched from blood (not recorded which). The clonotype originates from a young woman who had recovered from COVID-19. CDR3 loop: CASSDRGLGNTIYF. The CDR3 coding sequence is TGTGCCAGCAGTGATAGGGGGTTGGGAAACACCATATATTTT. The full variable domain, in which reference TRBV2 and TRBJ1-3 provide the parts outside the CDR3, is EPEVTQTPSHQVTQMGQEVILRCVPISNHLYFYWYRQILGQKVEFLVSFYNNEISEKSEIFDDQFSVERPDGSNFTLKIRSTKLEDSAMYFCASSDRGLGNTIYFGEGSWLTVV.